The clone carrying this TCR beta chain occurred many times. Quantitative 5'-RACE with molecular barcodes was used to make the TCR beta libraries. TCRdb called the 5' RACE reads again in MiXCR, with one record for every CDR3 protein. The table shows around 300,000 distinct CDR3 sequences, with roughly 11% occurring only once. This sample was taken from a study of CD8 T cells in ankylosing spondylitis. The germline V gene has CDR1 SQVTM and CDR2 ANQGSEA. This CDR3 contains 15 residues. Trimming cost V 8 bases and J 2 bases; bases outside gene matches: 15. V is TRBV29-1 and J is TRBJ2-7, with TRBD1 identical over 7 bases. The sequenced sample was blood, either unsorted or a sorted T cell fraction (not recorded which). This clonotype was obtained from a female donor with ankylosing spondylitis or in good health (not recorded which). The CDR3 coding sequence is TGCAGCATCCGACAGGGAACAGGTGGGACCTACGAGCAGTACTTC. Protein sequence: CSIRQGTGGTYEQYF.